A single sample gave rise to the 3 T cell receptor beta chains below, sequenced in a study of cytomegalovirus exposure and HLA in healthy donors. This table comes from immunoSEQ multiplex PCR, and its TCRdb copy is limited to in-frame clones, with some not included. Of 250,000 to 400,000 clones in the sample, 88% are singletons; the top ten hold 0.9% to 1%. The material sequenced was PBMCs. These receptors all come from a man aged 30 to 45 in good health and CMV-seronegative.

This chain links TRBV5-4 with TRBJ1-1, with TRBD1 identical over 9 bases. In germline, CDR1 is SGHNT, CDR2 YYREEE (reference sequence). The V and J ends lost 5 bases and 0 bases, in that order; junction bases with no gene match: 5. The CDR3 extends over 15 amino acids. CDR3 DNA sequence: TGTGCCAGCAGGCCGGGACAGGGTTTGAACACTGAAGCTTTCTTT. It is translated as CASRPGQGLNTEAFF.

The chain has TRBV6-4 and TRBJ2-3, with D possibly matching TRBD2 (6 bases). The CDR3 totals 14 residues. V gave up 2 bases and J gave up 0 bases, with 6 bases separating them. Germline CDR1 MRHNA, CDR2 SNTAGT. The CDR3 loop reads CASSDGTSTDTQYF. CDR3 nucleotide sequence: TGTGCCAGCAGTGACGGGACTAGCACAGATACGCAGTATTTT.

The chain's CDR3 is CASSPTARSLYEQYF. The DNA of the CDR3 is TGTGCCAGCTCACCAACGGCGAGGAGTCTTTACGAGCAGTACTTC. The rearrangement links TRBV18 to TRBJ2-7; D is unresolved. The CDR3 is made up of 15 amino acids. The V end was cut by 2 bases, the J end by 4 bases, with 15 bases between. Germline V gene sequence: CDR1 KGHSH, CDR2 LQKENI.